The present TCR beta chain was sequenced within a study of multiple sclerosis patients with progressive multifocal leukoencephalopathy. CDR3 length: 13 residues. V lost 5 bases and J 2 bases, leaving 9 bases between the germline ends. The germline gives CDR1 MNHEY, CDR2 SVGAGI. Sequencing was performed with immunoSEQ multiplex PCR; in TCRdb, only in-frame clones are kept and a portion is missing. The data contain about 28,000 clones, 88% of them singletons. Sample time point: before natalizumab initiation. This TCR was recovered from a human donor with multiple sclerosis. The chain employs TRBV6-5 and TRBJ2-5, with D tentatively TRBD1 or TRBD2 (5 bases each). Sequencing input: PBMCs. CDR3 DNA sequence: TGTGCCAGCAGTCCTTGGGGGCAAGAGACCCAGTACTTC. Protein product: CASSPWGQETQYF.